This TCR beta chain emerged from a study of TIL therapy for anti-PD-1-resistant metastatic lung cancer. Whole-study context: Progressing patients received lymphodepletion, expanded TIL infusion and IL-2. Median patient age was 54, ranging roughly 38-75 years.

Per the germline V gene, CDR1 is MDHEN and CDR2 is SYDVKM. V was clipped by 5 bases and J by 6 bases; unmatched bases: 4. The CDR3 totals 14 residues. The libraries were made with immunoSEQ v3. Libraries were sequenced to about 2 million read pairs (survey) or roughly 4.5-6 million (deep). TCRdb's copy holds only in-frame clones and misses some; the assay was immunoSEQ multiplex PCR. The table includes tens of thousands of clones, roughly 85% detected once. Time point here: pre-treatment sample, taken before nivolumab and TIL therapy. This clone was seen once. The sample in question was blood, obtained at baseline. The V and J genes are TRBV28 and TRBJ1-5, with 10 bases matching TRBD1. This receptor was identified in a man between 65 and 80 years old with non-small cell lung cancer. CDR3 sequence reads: CASSPRTGGQPQHF. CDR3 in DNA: TGTGCCAGCAGTCCTCGGACAGGGGGTCAGCCCCAGCATTTT. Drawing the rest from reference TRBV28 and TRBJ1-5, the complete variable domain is DVKVTQSSRYLVKRTGEKVFLECVQDMDHENMFWYRQDPGLGLRLIYFSYDVKMKEKGDIPEGYSVSREKKERFSLILESASTNQTSMYLCASSPRTGGQPQHFGDGTRLSIL.